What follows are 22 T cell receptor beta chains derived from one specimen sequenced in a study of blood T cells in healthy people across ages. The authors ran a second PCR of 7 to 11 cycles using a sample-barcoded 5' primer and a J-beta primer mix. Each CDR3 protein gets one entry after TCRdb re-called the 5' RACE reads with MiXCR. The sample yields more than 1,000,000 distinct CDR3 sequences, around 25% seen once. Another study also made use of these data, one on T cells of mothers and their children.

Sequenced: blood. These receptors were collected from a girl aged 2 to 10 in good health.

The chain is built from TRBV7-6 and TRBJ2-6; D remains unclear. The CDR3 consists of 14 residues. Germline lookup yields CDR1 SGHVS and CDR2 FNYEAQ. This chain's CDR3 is CASSTEHGANVLTF. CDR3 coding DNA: TGTGCGTCCTCAACGGAGCACGGGGCCAACGTCCTGACTTTC.

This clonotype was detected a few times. CDR3 sequence reads: CSVVSSGTQETQYF. In DNA, the CDR3 is TGCAGCGTTGTATCTAGCGGGACCCAAGAGACCCAGTACTTC. The chain has TRBV29-1 and TRBJ2-5, with 9 positions matching TRBD2. Trimming took 4 bases from V and 1 from J; bases not matched to a gene: 4. The CDR3 extends over 14 amino acids. CDR1 and CDR2 (germline): SQVTM, ANQGSEA.

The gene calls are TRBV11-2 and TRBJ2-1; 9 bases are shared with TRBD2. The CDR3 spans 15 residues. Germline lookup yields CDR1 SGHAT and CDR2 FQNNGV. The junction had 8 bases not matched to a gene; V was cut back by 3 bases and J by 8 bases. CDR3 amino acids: CASSLGASGTDEQFF. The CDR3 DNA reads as TGTGCCAGCAGCTTGGGGGCTAGCGGGACTGATGAGCAGTTCTTC.

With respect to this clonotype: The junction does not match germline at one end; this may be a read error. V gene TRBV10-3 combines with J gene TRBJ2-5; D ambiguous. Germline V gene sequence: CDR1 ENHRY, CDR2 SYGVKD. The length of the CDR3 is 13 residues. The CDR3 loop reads CAISRWLRETQYF. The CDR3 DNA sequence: TGTGCCATCAGTCGTTGGCTTAGAGAGACCCAGTACTTT.

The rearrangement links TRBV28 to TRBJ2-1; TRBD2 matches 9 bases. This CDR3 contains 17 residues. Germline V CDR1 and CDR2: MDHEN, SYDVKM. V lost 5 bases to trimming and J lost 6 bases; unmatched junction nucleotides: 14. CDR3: CASSHVAGEVWPNEQFF. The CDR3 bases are TGTGCCAGCAGTCATGTAGCGGGAGAGGTTTGGCCCAATGAGCAGTTCTTC. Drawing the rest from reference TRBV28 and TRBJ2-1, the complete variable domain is DVKVTQSSRYLVKRTGEKVFLECVQDMDHENMFWYRQDPGLGLRLIYFSYDVKMKEKGDIPEGYSVSREKKERFSLILESASTNQTSMYLCASSHVAGEVWPNEQFFGPGTRLTVL.

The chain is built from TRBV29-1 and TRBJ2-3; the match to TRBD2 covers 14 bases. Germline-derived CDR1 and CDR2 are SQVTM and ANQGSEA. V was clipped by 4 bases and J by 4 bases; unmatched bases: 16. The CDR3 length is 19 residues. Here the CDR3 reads CSVGKNVVGLAGAPDTQYF. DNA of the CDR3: TGCAGCGTTGGGAAGAACGTCGTGGGACTAGCGGGAGCCCCAGATACGCAGTATTTT.

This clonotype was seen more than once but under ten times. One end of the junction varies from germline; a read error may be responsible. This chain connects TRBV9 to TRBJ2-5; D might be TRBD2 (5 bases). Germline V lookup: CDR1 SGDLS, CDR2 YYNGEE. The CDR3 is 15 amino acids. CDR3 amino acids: CASSVGPLVGETLYF. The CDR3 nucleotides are TGTGCCAGCAGCGTGGGCCCATTGGTGGGAGAGACCCTGTACTTC.

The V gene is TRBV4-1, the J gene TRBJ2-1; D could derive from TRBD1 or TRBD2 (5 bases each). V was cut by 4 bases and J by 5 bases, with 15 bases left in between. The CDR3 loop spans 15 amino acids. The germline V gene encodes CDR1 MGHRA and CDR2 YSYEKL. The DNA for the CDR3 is TGCGCCAGCAGCCCAGCCGGGACCATTAACAATGAGCAGTTCTTC. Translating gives CASSPAGTINNEQFF.

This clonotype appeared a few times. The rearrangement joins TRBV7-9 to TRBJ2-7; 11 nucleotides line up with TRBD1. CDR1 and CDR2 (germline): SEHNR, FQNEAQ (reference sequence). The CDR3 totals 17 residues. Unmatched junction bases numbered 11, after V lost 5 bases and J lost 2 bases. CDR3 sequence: CASSPNGPGQGAYEQYF. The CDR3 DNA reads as TGTGCCAGCAGCCCCAACGGACCGGGACAGGGGGCCTACGAGCAGTACTTC.

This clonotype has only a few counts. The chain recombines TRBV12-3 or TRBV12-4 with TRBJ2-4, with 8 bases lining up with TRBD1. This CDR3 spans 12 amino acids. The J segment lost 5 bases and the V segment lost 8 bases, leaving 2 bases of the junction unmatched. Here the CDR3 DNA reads TGTGCCAGCGGACAGGGTGAAAACATTCAGTACTTC. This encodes CASGQGENIQYF.

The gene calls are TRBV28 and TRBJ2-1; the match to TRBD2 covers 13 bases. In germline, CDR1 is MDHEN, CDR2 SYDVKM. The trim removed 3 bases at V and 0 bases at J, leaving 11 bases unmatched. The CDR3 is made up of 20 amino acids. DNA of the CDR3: TGTGCCAGCAGTTTGGCGGGACTAGCGGGACCCAGAAGCTCCTACAATGAGCAGTTCTTC. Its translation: CASSLAGLAGPRSSYNEQFF.

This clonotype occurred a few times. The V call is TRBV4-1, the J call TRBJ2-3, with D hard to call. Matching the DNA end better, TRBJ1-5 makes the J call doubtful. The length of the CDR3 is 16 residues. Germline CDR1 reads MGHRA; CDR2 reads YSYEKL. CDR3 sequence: CASSQAGLAGTDTQHF. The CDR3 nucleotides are TGCGCCAGCAGCCAAGCTGGACTAGCGGGAACAGATACGCAGCATTTT.

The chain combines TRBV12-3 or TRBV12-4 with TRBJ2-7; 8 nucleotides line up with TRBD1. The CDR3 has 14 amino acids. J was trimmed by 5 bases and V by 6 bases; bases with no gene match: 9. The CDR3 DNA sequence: TGTGCCAGCAGCACGGACAGGGAATCGGACGAGCAGTACTTC. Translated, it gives CASSTDRESDEQYF.

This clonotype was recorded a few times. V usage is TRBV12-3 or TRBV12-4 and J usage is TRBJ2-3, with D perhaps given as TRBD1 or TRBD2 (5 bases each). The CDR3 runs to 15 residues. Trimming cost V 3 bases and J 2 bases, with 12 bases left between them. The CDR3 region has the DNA TGTGCCAGCAGTTTTGGGACCTCTATCACAGATACGCAGTATTTT. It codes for CASSFGTSITDTQYF.

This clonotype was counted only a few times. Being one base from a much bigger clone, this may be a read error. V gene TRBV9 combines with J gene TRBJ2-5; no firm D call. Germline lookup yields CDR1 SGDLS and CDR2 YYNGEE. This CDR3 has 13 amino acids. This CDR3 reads CASSPQYQETQCF. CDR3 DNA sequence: TGTGCCAGCAGCCCCCAGTACCAAGAGACCCAGTGCTTC.

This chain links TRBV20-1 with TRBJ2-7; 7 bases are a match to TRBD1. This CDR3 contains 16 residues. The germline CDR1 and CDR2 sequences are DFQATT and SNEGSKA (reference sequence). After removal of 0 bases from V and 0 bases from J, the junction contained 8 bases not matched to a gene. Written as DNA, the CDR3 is TGCAGTGCTAGAGACCTTACAGGGGCAACCTCCTACGAGCAGTACTTC. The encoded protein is CSARDLTGATSYEQYF.

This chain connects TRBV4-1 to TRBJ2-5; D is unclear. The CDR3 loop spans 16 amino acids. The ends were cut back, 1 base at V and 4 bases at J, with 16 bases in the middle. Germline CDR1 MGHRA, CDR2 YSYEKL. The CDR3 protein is CASSQVTFSEVETQYF. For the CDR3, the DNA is TGCGCCAGCAGCCAAGTAACCTTTTCAGAGGTAGAGACCCAGTACTTC.

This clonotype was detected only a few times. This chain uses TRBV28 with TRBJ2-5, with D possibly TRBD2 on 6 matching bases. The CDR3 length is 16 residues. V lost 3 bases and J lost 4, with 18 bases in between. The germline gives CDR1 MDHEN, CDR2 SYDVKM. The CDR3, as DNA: TGTGCCAGCAGTTTGTGGGGTAGCGGAGGGGCAGAGACCCAGTACTTC. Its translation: CASSLWGSGGAETQYF. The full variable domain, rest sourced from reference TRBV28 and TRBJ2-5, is DVKVTQSSRYLVKRTGEKVFLECVQDMDHENMFWYRQDPGLGLRLIYFSYDVKMKEKGDIPEGYSVSREKKERFSLILESASTNQTSMYLCASSLWGSGGAETQYFGPGTRLLVL.

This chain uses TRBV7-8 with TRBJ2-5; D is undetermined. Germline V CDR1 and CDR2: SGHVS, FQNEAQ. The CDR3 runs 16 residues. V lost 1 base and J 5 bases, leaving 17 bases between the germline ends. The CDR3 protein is CASSLGPLVPSETQYF. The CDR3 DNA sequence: TGTGCCAGCAGCTTAGGACCCCTGGTGCCTAGTGAGACCCAGTACTTC.

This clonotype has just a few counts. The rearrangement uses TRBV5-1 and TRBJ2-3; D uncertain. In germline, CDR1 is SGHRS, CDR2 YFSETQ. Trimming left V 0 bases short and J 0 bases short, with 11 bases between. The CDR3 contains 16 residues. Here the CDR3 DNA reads TGCGCCAGCAGCTTGGGTGCAAAAACTAGCACAGATACGCAGTATTTT. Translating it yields CASSLGAKTSTDTQYF.

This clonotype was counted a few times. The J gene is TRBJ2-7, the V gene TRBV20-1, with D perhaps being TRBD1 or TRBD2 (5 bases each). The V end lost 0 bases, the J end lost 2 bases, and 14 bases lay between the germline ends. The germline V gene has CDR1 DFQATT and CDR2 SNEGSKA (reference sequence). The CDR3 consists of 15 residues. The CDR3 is CSARDYEGRPYEQYF. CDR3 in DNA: TGCAGTGCTAGAGATTACGAGGGGCGGCCCTACGAGCAGTACTTC.

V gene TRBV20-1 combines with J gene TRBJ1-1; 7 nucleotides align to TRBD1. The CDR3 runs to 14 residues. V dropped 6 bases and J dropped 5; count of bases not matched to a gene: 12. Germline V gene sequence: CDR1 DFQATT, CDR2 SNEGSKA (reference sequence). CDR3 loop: CSAPWAGGGTEAFF. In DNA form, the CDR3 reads TGCAGTGCCCCCTGGGCAGGGGGTGGTACTGAAGCTTTCTTT.